One sample yielded the 29 T cell receptor beta chains listed below, sequenced in a study of radiotherapy plus CTLA-4 blockade in lung cancer (dated by TCRdb to the late 2010s). Libraries were prepared through the immunoSEQ multiplex PCR assay. TCRdb retrieved this table from immuneACCESS and kept in-frame rearrangements only. Not all clones are present; in checked studies, unresolved V genes account for under half, and no reason is known for the remainder. Counted in this sample were about 90,000 clones; roughly four fifths of them appeared once. In total, the top ten clones hold 13% to 15% of the sample. The sample consisted of peripheral blood, taken from a patient treated with radiotherapy plus ipilimumab. Source of these receptors: a human donor with non-small cell lung cancer that progressed on radiotherapy plus ipilimumab.

The chain employs TRBV29-1 and TRBJ1-1, with D tentatively TRBD1 (6 bases). This CDR3 is built from 14 residues. The V gene's germline CDR1 is SQVTM and CDR2 ANQGSEA. The V end was cut by 2 bases, the J end by 7 bases, with 17 bases between. The CDR3 DNA reads as TGCAGCGTTGAACTACCTCAGGGGAGCAATGAAGCTTTCTTT. Translation gives CSVELPQGSNEAFF. Supplemented by reference TRBV29-1 and TRBJ1-1, the full variable domain reads SAVISQKPSRDICQRGTSLTIQCQVDSQVTMMFWYRQQPGQSLTLIATANQGSEATYESGFVIDKFPISRPNLTFSTLTVSNMSPEDSSIYLCSVELPQGSNEAFFGQGTRLTVV.

The chain employs TRBV27 and TRBJ1-4; 7 nucleotides align to TRBD1. The length of the CDR3 is 16 residues. Germline assignment: CDR1 MNHEY and CDR2 SMNVEV (reference sequence). J lost 10 bases, V lost 6 bases, and 17 bases had no gene match. The CDR3 DNA reads TGTGCCAGCAGAGGACTCGACAGGGCCCTCGTGGGAAAACTGTTTTTT. Translating it yields CASRGLDRALVGKLFF.

The J gene is TRBJ2-3, the V gene TRBV7-3; D is perhaps TRBD2 (5 bases). CDR3 length: 16 amino acids. The germline V gene encodes CDR1 SGHTA and CDR2 FQGTGA. The V and J ends lost 4 bases and 1 base respectively, with 15 bases between them. CDR3 region: CASSWSSTPGTDTQYF. The CDR3 nucleotides are TGTGCCAGCAGCTGGTCTAGCACGCCGGGCACAGATACGCAGTATTTT. The whole variable domain, filled in from reference TRBV7-3 and TRBJ2-3, reads GAGVSQTPSNKVTEKGKYVELRCDPISGHTALYWYRQSLGQGPEFLIYFQGTGAADDSGLPNDRFFAVRPEGSVSTLKIQRTERGDSAVYLCASSWSSTPGTDTQYFGPGTRLTVL.

V is TRBV4-2 and J is TRBJ2-7; 9 bases map to TRBD1. Germline V gene lookup returns CDR1 LGHNA and CDR2 YNFKEQ. This CDR3 has 16 residues. V shed 3 bases and J 2 bases; nucleotides not matched to a gene: 8. For the CDR3, the DNA is TGTGCCAGCAGCCATATCCCGGGACAGGGTACCTACGAGCAGTACTTC. Translated, it gives CASSHIPGQGTYEQYF.

The V and J genes are TRBV6-5 and TRBJ1-2; D gene unclear. From germline, CDR1 is MNHEY and CDR2 SVGAGI. V lost 6 bases, J lost 0 bases, and 11 bases lay in between. The CDR3 sequence is 14 residues long. CDR3 residues: CASRIQVTNYGYTF. As DNA, the CDR3 is TGTGCCAGCAGAATCCAGGTTACTAACTATGGCTACACCTTC.

The CDR3 sequence: CASSRQGAGTEAFF. The CDR3 nucleotides are TGTGCCAGCAGCCGACAGGGGGCTGGCACTGAAGCTTTCTTT. The V gene is TRBV27, the J gene TRBJ1-1; 10 positions agree with TRBD1. Germline CDR1 reads MNHEY; CDR2 reads SMNVEV (reference sequence). This CDR3 comprises 14 residues. V lost 6 bases and J lost 4; bases outside the gene matches: 5.

The chain employs TRBV10-3 and TRBJ2-7; TRBD2 aligns across 11 bases. After removal of 1 base from V and 7 bases from J, the junction contained 9 bases not matched to a gene. Looked up from germline, CDR1 is ENHRY and CDR2 is SYGVKD. The CDR3 runs to 16 residues. CDR3 sequence reads: CAISEFLTSGNIEQYF. In DNA form, the CDR3 reads TGTGCCATCAGTGAGTTTTTGACTAGCGGGAATATTGAGCAGTACTTC.

The chain is built from TRBV5-1 and TRBJ2-3; D may be TRBD1 (6 bases). This CDR3 comprises 14 residues. V gave up 0 bases and J gave up 1 base, with 6 bases separating them. Germline assignment: CDR1 SGHRS and CDR2 YFSETQ. The CDR3 DNA reads TGCGCCAGCAGCTTGGACAGGGGCACAGATACGCAGTATTTT. Amino acids: CASSLDRGTDTQYF.

The chain links TRBV5-1 to TRBJ1-1, with a weak D call TRBD1 (5 bases). Trimming left V 0 bases short and J 2 bases short, with 8 bases between. Germline lookup yields CDR1 SGHRS and CDR2 YFSETQ. The CDR3 runs to 14 residues. The chain's CDR3 is CASSLGGSNTEAFF. Here the CDR3 DNA reads TGCGCCAGCAGCTTGGGGGGGTCAAACACTGAAGCTTTCTTT.

This sequence joins TRBV7-2 and TRBJ2-5; 9 nucleotides match TRBD2. The CDR3 covers 15 residues. Trimming removed 2 bases from V and 4 bases from J; junction bases left unmatched: 5. CDR1 and CDR2 from the germline V gene are SGHTA and FQGNSA. The CDR3 loop reads CASSLMASGVETQYF. CDR3 in DNA: TGTGCCAGCAGCTTAATGGCTAGCGGGGTAGAGACCCAGTACTTC. The full variable domain, its missing parts supplied by reference TRBV7-2 and TRBJ2-5, is GAGVSQSPSNKVTEKGKDVELRCDPISGHTALYWYRQSLGQGLEFLIYFQGNSAPDKSGLPSDRFSAERTGGSVSTLTIQRTQQEDSAVYLCASSLMASGVETQYFGPGTRLLVL.

The gene calls are TRBV7-6 and TRBJ2-1; 7 bases line up with TRBD2. Germline V CDR1 and CDR2: SGHVS, FNYEAQ. V gave up 3 bases and J gave up 10 bases; unmatched junction bases: 9. This CDR3 is 14 amino acids long. The CDR3 nucleotides read TGTGCCAGCAGCTTTTCAACTAGCGCGACGGAGCAGTTCTTC. Residues: CASSFSTSATEQFF.

This chain joins TRBV7-3 and TRBJ2-5; TRBD1 is a possible D gene (6 bases). The ends were cut back, 5 bases at V and 5 bases at J, with 12 bases in the middle. The CDR3 is 13 residues long. Per germline, CDR1 SGHTA and CDR2 FQGTGA. The CDR3 sequence: CASSVSRGETQYF. Written as DNA, the CDR3 is TGTGCCAGCAGCGTCTCCAGGGGTGAGACCCAGTACTTC.

V is TRBV27 and J is TRBJ2-3, with a tentative D call TRBD2 (6 bases). V was pared by 0 bases and J by 5 bases, with 15 bases between. CDR1 and CDR2 (germline): MNHEY, SMNVEV (reference sequence). The CDR3 has 16 amino acids. The CDR3 DNA sequence: TGTGCCAGCAGTTTATCGTGGGCGGGAACCGGAGATACGCAGTATTTT. Amino acids: CASSLSWAGTGDTQYF.

The rearrangement links TRBV6-5 to TRBJ2-1; TRBD2 matches at 7 bases. V was clipped by 8 bases and J by 4 bases; unmatched bases: 11. CDR3 length: 15 residues. Per the germline V gene, CDR1 is MNHEY and CDR2 is SVGAGI. In DNA, the CDR3 is TGTGCCAGCGCTCCGGGAGGCCAGGGTTACAATGAGCAGTTCTTC. Translation: CASAPGGQGYNEQFF.

V gene TRBV11-2 combines with J gene TRBJ2-2; D is perhaps TRBD1 (5 bases). Germline CDR1 SGHAT, CDR2 FQNNGV. V lost 5 bases to trimming and J lost 4 bases, with 14 bases between them. CDR3 size: 15 residues. The CDR3 nucleotides read TGTGCCAGCAGCCAAGGGGCCTACCTCACCGGGGAGCTGTTTTTT. This codes for CASSQGAYLTGELFF.

V and J are TRBV7-2 and TRBJ1-6; D is ambiguous. Trimming took 1 base from V and 7 from J, leaving 11 bases between them. This CDR3 has 15 residues. Germline CDR1 is SGHTA and CDR2 is FQGNSA. The CDR3 reads CASSLVQPSNSPLHF. CDR3 nucleotide sequence: TGTGCCAGCAGCTTAGTGCAGCCCTCGAATTCACCCCTCCACTTT.

In this sample, this clone turned up a few times. The chain has TRBV6-1 and TRBJ1-3; D uncertain. Deletions cut 0 bases from V and 2 bases from J, with 8 bases between. This CDR3 spans 15 amino acids. The germline V gene has CDR1 MNHNS and CDR2 SASEGT. In DNA, the CDR3 is TGTGCCAGCAGTGAAGCCAAGGGAGCTGGAAACACCATATATTTT. Its protein product is CASSEAKGAGNTIYF.

The rearrangement links TRBV6-1 to TRBJ1-2; 7 positions match TRBD1. V shed 4 bases, J shed 4 bases, and the junction held 15 bases outside the gene matches. Germline CDR1 is MNHNS and CDR2 is SASEGT. The CDR3 length is 17 residues. The CDR3 spells CASSARRGDSHVYGYTF. CDR3 coding DNA: TGTGCCAGCAGTGCCCGAAGAGGGGACAGCCACGTCTATGGCTACACCTTC.

The chain combines TRBV7-2 with TRBJ1-2; no clear D. This CDR3 is built from 16 residues. V lost 3 bases and J lost 3, with 17 bases in between. The germline V gene encodes CDR1 SGHTA and CDR2 FQGNSA. In DNA, the CDR3 is TGTGCCAGCAGCTTTCCCGGGCCACCCTGGTACTATGGCTACACCTTC. This sequence encodes CASSFPGPPWYYGYTF.

This chain uses TRBV7-9 with TRBJ1-2; D is possibly TRBD1 (6 bases). The CDR3 has 14 residues. Germline CDR1 reads SEHNR; CDR2 reads FQNEAQ (reference sequence). V dropped 3 bases and J dropped 8 bases, with 16 bases sitting between them. CDR3 in amino acids: CASSFRQESGGYTF. For the CDR3, the DNA is TGTGCCAGCAGCTTCCGACAGGAAAGCGGCGGCTACACCTTC.

The table lists this clone with a few counts. The chain recombines TRBV14 with TRBJ2-3, with D perhaps assigned TRBD1 or TRBD2 (6 bases each). The CDR3 contains 17 residues. Trimming cost V 5 bases and J 5 bases, with 23 bases left between them. Germline-derived CDR1 and CDR2 are SGHDN and FVKESK. CDR3 sequence (DNA): TGTGCCAGCAGCAATGGCCCAAGGGGGGTAGGTGGAGATACGCAGTATTTT. As protein: CASSNGPRGVGGDTQYF.

This chain connects TRBV2 to TRBJ2-2, with D uncertain. Between the trimmed V and J ends, which lost 9 bases and 0 bases, there was a span of 11 bases. The V gene's germline CDR1 is SNHLY and CDR2 FYNNEI. The CDR3 spans 14 residues. CDR3 sequence reads: CASTRTPNTGELFF. CDR3 nucleotides: TGTGCCAGTACCCGGACCCCGAACACCGGGGAGCTGTTTTTT.

The chain couples TRBV25-1 to TRBJ2-3; D call uncertain. Trimming took off 3 bases at V and 4 bases at J, with 11 bases between the two ends. This CDR3 has 14 amino acids. Germline V gene lookup returns CDR1 MGHDK and CDR2 SYGVNS. In DNA form, the CDR3 reads TGTGCCAGCAGTGATTCATGGGCCGCAGATACGCAGTATTTT. Its protein product is CASSDSWAADTQYF.

The genes are TRBV30 and TRBJ1-1; D is uncertain. This CDR3 has 10 amino acids. Looked up from germline, CDR1 is GTSNPN and CDR2 is SVGIG (reference sequence). The CDR3 loop is CAGRWTEAFF. The CDR3 DNA reads TGTGCGGGGAGATGGACTGAAGCTTTCTTT.

The rearrangement uses TRBV7-9 and TRBJ2-1; D is uncertain. The germline V gene encodes CDR1 SEHNR and CDR2 FQNEAQ (reference sequence). CDR3 length: 15 residues. The V end was cut by 2 bases, the J end by 6 bases, with 14 bases between. CDR3 DNA sequence: TGTGCCAGCAGCTTAAGGGTGTGGCCCGGCAATGAGCAGTTCTTC. Protein: CASSLRVWPGNEQFF.

The genes are TRBV6-1 and TRBJ1-1; D is possibly TRBD1 (6 bases). Germline values: CDR1 MNHNS, CDR2 SASEGT. Trimming removed 7 bases at V and 1 base at J, with 13 bases between. This CDR3 region has 14 residues. Written as DNA, the CDR3 is TGTGCCAGCACCACGCTGGGGGCGAACACTGAAGCTTTCTTT. Protein product: CASTTLGANTEAFF.

This clone showed up just a few times. The rearrangement links TRBV5-1 to TRBJ1-1, with D perhaps TRBD1 (5 bases). The CDR3 loop spans 16 amino acids. CDR1 is SGHRS, CDR2 YFSETQ, per germline. The V end lost 1 base, the J end lost 0 bases, and 13 bases lay between the germline ends. CDR3: CASSLRESGMNTEAFF. The DNA for the CDR3 is TGCGCCAGCAGCTTGAGAGAATCAGGGATGAACACTGAAGCTTTCTTT. The full variable domain, completed using reference TRBV5-1 and TRBJ1-1, is KAGVTQTPRYLIKTRGQQVTLSCSPISGHRSVSWYQQTPGQGLQFLFEYFSETQRNKGNFPGRFSGRQFSNSRSEMNVSTLELGDSALYLCASSLRESGMNTEAFFGQGTRLTVV.

J is TRBJ1-2 and V is TRBV29-1, with D hard to call. Per germline, CDR1 SQVTM and CDR2 ANQGSEA. V lost 4 bases and J lost 0, with 12 bases in between. This CDR3 comprises 14 residues. The CDR3 sequence: CSVGREGANYGYTF. CDR3 in DNA: TGCAGCGTTGGGCGAGAGGGAGCTAACTATGGCTACACCTTC. The full variable domain, its missing parts supplied by reference TRBV29-1 and TRBJ1-2, is SAVISQKPSRDICQRGTSLTIQCQVDSQVTMMFWYRQQPGQSLTLIATANQGSEATYESGFVIDKFPISRPNLTFSTLTVSNMSPEDSSIYLCSVGREGANYGYTFGSGTRLTVV.

The chain joins TRBV11-1 to TRBJ1-6; D is undetermined. Looked up from germline, CDR1 is SGHAT and CDR2 is FQDESV (reference sequence). The CDR3 contains 13 residues. V was clipped by 1 base and J by 8 bases, with 6 bases between them. For the CDR3, the DNA is TGTGCCAGCAGCTTAGACAGTTATTCACCCCTCCACTTT. Protein sequence: CASSLDSYSPLHF.